This T cell receptor (beta chain) was sequenced for a study of T cell responses to AZD1222 COVID-19 vaccine. General study results and limits: The study found vaccine-associated CD4 TCRs spanning spike, dominant at 160-218 and 743-854. Nearly half of the spike-specific TCRs reportedly recognize variant regions that carry no mutations. Baseline serostatus was positive in only a handful of AZD1222 recipients.

Some clones are missing from TCRdb's copy, which holds only in-frame ones; the method was immunoSEQ multiplex PCR. The data hold approximately 130,000 clones, with more than 90% observed a single time. Regarding this clone: As yet, its antigen is unknown.

The CDR3 has 15 residues. After removal of 5 bases from V and 7 bases from J, the junction contained 10 bases not matched to a gene. Looked up from germline, CDR1 is MDHEN and CDR2 is SYDVKM. This rearrangement joins TRBV28 to TRBJ1-4, with TRBD1 identical over 7 bases. Sample: peripheral blood, taken 28 days after the second AZD1222 dose. The TCR sequence derives from an adult who received the AZD1222 COVID-19 vaccine. The CDR3 coding sequence is TGTGCCAGCAGTCCGGGGACAGCAGCGGGTGAAAAACTGTTTTTT. Protein product: CASSPGTAAGEKLFF.